Here is one TCR beta chain with its context. This clone was detected once. Its recognized antigen is unknown. No much larger clonotype is one base removed from it; base qualities were not supplied. These data originate in a study of blood T cell repertoires in COVID-19 (dated by TCRdb to 2020 to 2021). At the level of the whole study: The collaborator samples originated in the United States, Italy and Spain and spanned the acute and convalescent phases of COVID-19. A freely available public database, intended as a resource for researchers studying the immune response to SARS-CoV-2, is where the repertoires were released. The prospective study material was composed of cDNA or gDNA derived from T cells, B-cell-depleted T cells, or PBMCs. Subjects who had been exposed to COVID-19, were actively infected with it, or had recovered from it provided the deeply sampled blood TCRbeta repertoires that made up the dataset. Where available, HLA class I and class II types were obtained from metadata supplied by the sample provider rather than from assay-based typing. A de-identified subject ID, COVID-19 status, age in years and sex were almost always included in the sample metadata. The samples were drawn from two sources: the first 160 participants of the ongoing ImmuneRACE study, and about 1,300 subjects contributed by 6 global collaborators.

The CDR3 goes from the cysteine to the phenylalanine over 13 residues. The only DNA kept is the CDR3, 39 bases in frame from the first base. Trimming leaves V shorter by 1 base and J shorter by 7 bases, with the junction holding 4 bases beyond the gene matches. Via the germline V gene, CDR1 is SGDLS and CDR2 YYNGEE. TCRbeta CDR3 regions were amplified from genomic DNA by means of the immunoSEQ Assay, a bias-controlled multiplex PCR. In the paper's pipeline: Within the assay, amplification of reference gene primers was used to estimate how many nucleated cells each sample contained. To quantify the absolute abundance of each unique TCRbeta CDR3 rearrangement, sequence reads were collapsed and filtered. For each sample, productive Simpson clonality was calculated as the square root of Simpson's diversity index over productive rearrangements. TCRdb holds this immuneACCESS table with in-frame rearrangements only. Some clones are missing; in checked studies, unresolved V genes explain under half, and the rest has no known cause. D and trimming come from the DNA, and the V and J calls and clone size come from that table. The sample table holds about 210,000 clones, of which 88% were seen once. In total, the top ten clones hold roughly 1.5% of the sample.

Here is what the overall study found, with its caveats: The amount of clinical and demographic metadata varied by source and participant and was provided uncurated.

The collaborating institutions used their own protocols to collect whole blood in K2EDTA tubes. For TCRbeta analysis, collaborators shipped samples as frozen whole blood, isolated PBMCs, or DNA extracted from either of those sample types. This chain is built from TRBV9 and TRBJ1-1; TRBD1 fits 7 bases in the junction. Sample: peripheral blood. The receptor's source is a man between 18 and 35 years old with active or convalescent COVID-19. The CDR3 amino acid sequence is: CASSVSQGGEAFF. The nucleotide sequence reads as follows: TGTGCCAGCAGCGTAAGCCAGGGGGGTGAAGCTTTCTTT. With the rest looked up from the reference TRBV9 and TRBJ1-1 genes rather than sequenced, the full variable domain is DSGVTQTPKHLITATGQRVTLRCSPRSGDLSVYWYQQSLDQGLQFLIQYYNGEERAKGNILERFSAQQFPDLHSELNLSSLELGDSALYFCASSVSQGGEAFFGQGTRLTVV.